Reported below is one T cell receptor beta chain. Trimming took 5 bases from V and 1 from J; bases not matched to a gene: 1. This CDR3 has 13 amino acids. These data come from a study of T-cell memory formation after mild COVID-19. TCRdb ran MiXCR on the 5' RACE reads and lists one entry per CDR3 protein. The sample has 360,000 or so distinct CDR3 sequences; around 30% are singletons. The sequence came from an adult woman who had mild COVID-19 (a few samples of this study predate the infection). Cell type and time point are not known. The sample was PBMCs or a T cell subset sorted from them (not recorded which). The chain links TRBV12-3 or TRBV12-4 to TRBJ2-5; 7 positions match TRBD1. CDR3 DNA: TGTGCCAGCAGTGGGACAGTCCAAGAGACCCAGTACTTC. Its protein is CASSGTVQETQYF.